Below, 23 T cell receptor beta chains from the same sample are listed, as sequenced in a study of shared clonotypes between healthy human individuals. TCRdb keeps only in-frame clones here, not all; method: immunoSEQ multiplex PCR. The repertoire includes a few million clones, 90% to 96% of them detected once, and roughly 0.13% sits in the top ten. The sequenced material came from naive CD4+ T cells sorted from blood. Subset described: CD45RA+ positively selected. Source of these receptors: a man between 18 and 29 years old in good health.

This sequence joins TRBV4-1 and TRBJ2-5; TRBD2 matches 14 bases. Trimming cost V 4 bases and J 0 bases; bases outside gene matches: 4. The CDR3 covers 17 residues. In germline, CDR1 is MGHRA, CDR2 YSYEKL. CDR3 nucleotides: TGCGCCAGCAGCCGCAGGACTAGCGGGGGGCACCAAGAGACCCAGTACTTC. It specifies CASSRRTSGGHQETQYF.

CDR3 protein: CAISGMRDRGPDGYTF. The DNA of the CDR3 is TGTGCCATCAGTGGAATGAGGGACAGGGGGCCGGATGGCTACACCTTC. The chain has TRBV10-3 and TRBJ1-2; TRBD1 matches at 12 bases. Germline CDR1 and CDR2: ENHRY and SYGVKD. The CDR3 consists of 16 residues. Germline trimming cut 4 bases from V and 6 bases from J; bases unmatched to any gene: 9.

On this clone: This same CDR3 is encoded by further DNA sequences in the sample. The chain uses TRBV7-9 and TRBJ1-6; D is ambiguous. The CDR3 runs to 12 residues. Looked up from germline, CDR1 is SEHNR and CDR2 is FQNEAQ (reference sequence). Trimming shortened V by 1 base and J by 10 bases, and 5 bases separated the two germline ends. This CDR3 reads CASSLGESPLHF. The CDR3 DNA reads TGTGCCAGCAGCTTAGGGGAGTCACCCCTCCACTTT. Combining the CDR3 with reference TRBV7-9 and TRBJ1-6 gives the whole variable domain DTGVSQNPRHKITKRGQNVTFRCDPISEHNRLYWYRQTLGQGPEFLTYFQNEAQLEKSRLLSDRFSAERPKGSFSTLEIQRTEQGDSAMYLCASSLGESPLHFGNGTRLTVT.

The chain has TRBV7-2 and TRBJ2-7; D not certain. The CDR3 is 14 amino acids. CDR1 SGHTA and CDR2 FQGNSA come from the germline V gene. Trimming stripped 0 bases from V and 3 bases from J, with 9 bases between. The CDR3 protein is CASSLAVFSYEQYF. CDR3 coding DNA: TGTGCCAGCAGCTTAGCAGTATTTAGCTACGAGCAGTACTTC.

Concerning this clone: Other DNA sequences from this sample encode an identical CDR3 as well. The CDR3 DNA reads as TGTGCCAGCAGTTACAGGGAGAGCAATCAGCCCCAGCATTTT. It yields the protein CASSYRESNQPQHF. The genes are TRBV6-6 and TRBJ1-5; D remains unclear. V gave up 2 bases and J gave up 1 base, with 6 bases separating them. The CDR3 has 14 residues. The germline V gene has CDR1 MNHNY and CDR2 SVGAGI (reference sequence).

The J gene is TRBJ1-2, the V gene TRBV7-9; a possible D gene is TRBD1 (6 bases). The germline gives CDR1 SEHNR, CDR2 FQNEAQ (reference sequence). The CDR3 has 13 amino acids. V was shortened by 1 base and J by 8 bases, with 11 bases between the two germline ends. The CDR3 nucleotides read TGTGCCAGCAGCTTAGAGGCAGGGGTAGGCTACACCTTC. Translating gives CASSLEAGVGYTF.

This clone was detected only once. The chain carries TRBV2 and TRBJ2-7; no firm D call. V shed 4 bases and J shed 6 bases, with 13 bases lying between them. The CDR3 has 13 amino acids. Germline assignment: CDR1 SNHLY and CDR2 FYNNEI. The CDR3 spells CASSGISWGEQYF. The CDR3 nucleotides read TGTGCCAGCAGTGGGATCTCTTGGGGCGAGCAGTACTTC.

The genes are TRBV6-5 and TRBJ2-2; 10 nucleotides match TRBD1. Germline V gene lookup returns CDR1 MNHEY and CDR2 SVGAGI. The length of the CDR3 is 14 residues. The junction had 5 bases not matched to a gene; V was cut back by 7 bases and J by 6 bases. The CDR3 coding sequence is TGTGCCAGCACGGGACAGGGGAAGGCCGGGGAGCTGTTTTTT. Its translation: CASTGQGKAGELFF.

The chain has TRBV14 and TRBJ1-5, with D possibly TRBD1 on 6 matching bases. The germline gives CDR1 SGHDN, CDR2 FVKESK. V was shortened by 4 bases and J by 1 base, with 11 bases between the two germline ends. The CDR3 extends over 15 amino acids. CDR3: CASSRGQGSNQPQHF. The CDR3, as DNA: TGTGCCAGCAGCCGGGGGCAGGGGAGCAATCAGCCCCAGCATTTT.

The V gene is TRBV28, the J gene TRBJ1-6; 7 bases are a match to TRBD1. This CDR3 is 16 amino acids long. V was clipped by 4 bases and J by 0 bases; unmatched bases: 3. Per germline, CDR1 MDHEN and CDR2 SYDVKM. The CDR3 nucleotides are TGTGCCAGCAGTTCGACAGGGAGCTCCTATAATTCACCCCTCCACTTT. It specifies CASSSTGSSYNSPLHF. Looking up the rest from reference TRBV28 and TRBJ1-6 gives the full variable domain: DVKVTQSSRYLVKRTGEKVFLECVQDMDHENMFWYRQDPGLGLRLIYFSYDVKMKEKGDIPEGYSVSREKKERFSLILESASTNQTSMYLCASSSTGSSYNSPLHFGNGTRLTVT.

This chain uses TRBV29-1 with TRBJ1-4; 7 positions agree with TRBD1. CDR3 length equals 12 residues. Germline CDR1 is SQVTM and CDR2 is ANQGSEA. Trimming removed 8 bases from V and 3 bases from J; junction bases left unmatched: 3. In DNA form, the CDR3 reads TGCAGCTACAGGGGACCTAATGAAAAACTGTTTTTT. As protein: CSYRGPNEKLFF.

This clone was recorded only once. Within the sample, other DNA sequences also encode this same CDR3. The rearrangement links TRBV30 to TRBJ2-1; a possible D gene is TRBD2 (6 bases). The V end was cut by 3 bases, the J end by 3 bases, with 9 bases between. The CDR3 consists of 13 residues. Per the germline V gene, CDR1 is GTSNPN and CDR2 is SVGIG (reference sequence). The CDR3 loop is CAWRGGLYNEQFF. The CDR3 DNA reads TGTGCCTGGAGGGGGGGACTCTACAATGAGCAGTTCTTC.

The gene calls are TRBV9 and TRBJ1-2; D is ambiguous. Germline lookup yields CDR1 SGDLS and CDR2 YYNGEE. CDR3 length: 15 residues. V shed 0 bases and J shed 4 bases, with 13 bases lying between them. This chain's CDR3 is CASSVEKSTLYGYTF. The CDR3 DNA sequence: TGTGCCAGCAGCGTAGAAAAGAGCACCCTCTATGGCTACACCTTC.

This chain joins TRBV6-6 and TRBJ2-1; 8 positions agree with TRBD1. There are 14 residues in the CDR3. Germline V gene lookup returns CDR1 MNHNY and CDR2 SVGAGI (reference sequence). The junction had 9 bases not matched to a gene; V was cut back by 5 bases and J by 9 bases. The CDR3 loop is CASSQGQGLGEQFF. The CDR3 DNA reads TGTGCCAGCAGTCAAGGACAGGGCTTAGGTGAGCAGTTCTTC.

V is TRBV7-2 and J is TRBJ2-2; tentatively, D is TRBD1 or TRBD2 (5 bases each). V shed 1 base and J shed 4 bases, with 10 bases lying between them. This CDR3 is 15 amino acids long. CDR1 is SGHTA and CDR2 is FQGNSA in the germline V gene. CDR3 sequence (DNA): TGTGCCAGCAGCTTAGTCGGGACGTCCACCGGGGAGCTGTTTTTT. Its protein is CASSLVGTSTGELFF.

The J gene is TRBJ2-1, the V gene TRBV10-3, with no clear D. This CDR3 is 16 amino acids long. Deletions cut 1 base from V and 0 bases from J, with 10 bases between. Looked up from germline, CDR1 is ENHRY and CDR2 is SYGVKD. The CDR3 is CAISELGQSSYNEQFF. The CDR3 DNA reads TGTGCCATCAGTGAGTTGGGCCAGAGCTCCTACAATGAGCAGTTCTTC.

V and J are TRBV27 and TRBJ2-7; D is tentatively TRBD1 or TRBD2 (5 bases each). In germline, CDR1 is MNHEY, CDR2 SMNVEV (reference sequence). The V gene lost 6 bases and the J gene lost 2 bases, with 14 bases spanning the gap. The length of the CDR3 is 14 residues. For the CDR3, the DNA is TGTGCCAGCAGGCCCGGGACCCTCACCTACGAGCAGTACTTC. Its translation is CASRPGTLTYEQYF.

Notes on this clone: Distinct nucleotide sequences in the sample also encode this CDR3. The V call is TRBV9, the J call TRBJ2-1; 11 bases map to TRBD2. V was pared by 4 bases and J by 4 bases, with 4 bases of the junction left unmatched. Germline V gives CDR1 SGDLS, CDR2 YYNGEE. The CDR3 runs 15 residues. CDR3 bases: TGTGCCAGCAGCCCCCGGACTAGCGGGTACAATGAGCAGTTCTTC. It translates to CASSPRTSGYNEQFF.

The chain links TRBV11-2 to TRBJ1-4; 11 nucleotides match TRBD1. V shed 5 bases, J shed 7 bases, and the junction held 6 bases outside the gene matches. Looked up from germline, CDR1 is SGHAT and CDR2 is FQNNGV. The CDR3 spans 15 residues. The CDR3 loop is CASSLLGTGGEKLFF. The CDR3 bases are TGTGCCAGCAGCCTCCTCGGGACAGGGGGTGAAAAACTGTTTTTT.

The J gene is TRBJ2-7, the V gene TRBV7-9, with D perhaps being TRBD1 or TRBD2 (6 bases each). Trimming removed 7 bases from V and 2 bases from J, with 21 bases in between. The CDR3 has 16 amino acids. Germline lookup yields CDR1 SEHNR and CDR2 FQNEAQ (reference sequence). CDR3 nucleotide sequence: TGTGCCAGCACTTGGGGGCCGGGAGTCGGGACCTACGAGCAGTACTTC. Its protein product is CASTWGPGVGTYEQYF.

This rearrangement joins TRBV15 to TRBJ1-4; the D gene is possibly TRBD1 (5 bases). V lost 3 bases and J lost 4, with 12 bases in between. The CDR3 is made up of 15 amino acids. Germline-derived CDR1 and CDR2 are LNHNV and YYDKDF (reference sequence). In DNA form, the CDR3 reads TGTGCCACCAGCAGGTACGGGGGTGGTAATGAAAAACTGTTTTTT. It translates to CATSRYGGGNEKLFF.

J is TRBJ1-2 and V is TRBV27, with a possible D match to TRBD1 (6 bases). Germline CDR1 reads MNHEY; CDR2 reads SMNVEV (reference sequence). Trimming shortened V by 5 bases and J by 7 bases, and 14 bases separated the two germline ends. The CDR3 totals 13 residues. The CDR3 here is CASSNRQAGGYTF. CDR3 in DNA: TGTGCCAGCAGTAACCGACAGGCCGGTGGCTACACCTTC.

The chain combines TRBV29-1 with TRBJ2-1, with 12 positions matching TRBD2. CDR1 SQVTM and CDR2 ANQGSEA come from the germline V gene. The CDR3 is 16 amino acids. V was pared by 5 bases and J by 3 bases, with 8 bases of the junction left unmatched. The CDR3 loop reads CSVKHKTSGSYNEQFF. The DNA for the CDR3 is TGCAGCGTTAAACACAAGACTAGCGGGAGCTACAATGAGCAGTTCTTC.